A single sample is the source of the 22 T cell receptor beta chains below, sequenced in a study of blood T cell repertoires in COVID-19. Clones were sequenced by immunoSEQ multiplex PCR, and TCRdb holds only the in-frame ones, with some missing. The table records under 150,000 clones, roughly 84% of them present only once. The sample comprised PBMCs or T cells enriched from blood (not recorded which). Receptors were obtained from a woman between 45 and 60 years old who had been exposed to COVID-19.

The V and J genes are TRBV3-1 (or the pseudogene TRBV3-2) and TRBJ2-1; a possible D gene is TRBD2 (5 bases). V lost 4 bases and J lost 6, with 13 bases in between. The germline V gene encodes CDR1 LGHDT and CDR2 YNNKEL (reference sequence). This CDR3 spans 14 amino acids. Written as DNA, the CDR3 is TGTGCCAGCAGCCCGGACTCCGCCTCCAATGAGCAGTTCTTC. As protein: CASSPDSASNEQFF.

The chain couples TRBV29-1 to TRBJ1-3; D is unresolved. CDR1 is SQVTM, CDR2 ANQGSEA, per germline. CDR3 size: 12 residues. V lost 8 bases to trimming and J lost 4 bases, with 12 bases between them. CDR3 loop: CSILGRGNTIYF. The DNA for the CDR3 is TGCAGCATCCTCGGTCGGGGAAACACCATATATTTT.

The DNA of the CDR3 is TGTGCCAGCAGTTTAGCGGCTGGTCAGCCCCAGCATTTT. Translating it yields CASSLAAGQPQHF. The chain couples TRBV27 to TRBJ1-5; D is unclear. The CDR3 is made up of 13 amino acids. CDR1 is MNHEY, CDR2 SMNVEV, per germline (reference sequence). V lost 2 bases and J lost 6, with 8 bases in between.

This clone appeared a few times. The rearrangement joins TRBV6-5 to TRBJ1-4, with 7 bases lining up with TRBD1. Germline V gene sequence: CDR1 MNHEY, CDR2 SVGAGI. This CDR3 region has 15 residues. Losses at the gene ends were 4 bases for V and 1 base for J; bases not matched to a gene: 3. CDR3 sequence: CASSSSGGTNEKLFF. CDR3 bases: TGTGCCAGCAGTTCATCAGGGGGAACTAATGAAAAACTGTTTTTT.

V and J are TRBV10-2 and TRBJ1-1; 8 nucleotides agree with TRBD1. CDR3 length equals 13 residues. V lost 6 bases to trimming and J lost 5 bases; unmatched junction nucleotides: 5. From germline, CDR1 is WSHSY and CDR2 SAAADI. The CDR3: CASRDRVRTEAFF. In DNA, the CDR3 is TGCGCCAGCAGGGACAGGGTGAGGACTGAAGCTTTCTTT.

About this clone itself: The same CDR3 is also encoded by other DNA sequences in this sample. This sequence joins TRBV5-1 and TRBJ2-1, with TRBD2 matching 8 bases. Unmatched junction bases numbered 4, after V lost 1 base and J lost 4 bases. The germline V gene has CDR1 SGHRS and CDR2 YFSETQ. The length of the CDR3 is 15 residues. The CDR3, as DNA: TGCGCCAGCAGCTTGACTAGCGGCTCATACAATGAGCAGTTCTTC. Its protein product is CASSLTSGSYNEQFF. The full variable domain, rest sourced from reference TRBV5-1 and TRBJ2-1, is KAGVTQTPRYLIKTRGQQVTLSCSPISGHRSVSWYQQTPGQGLQFLFEYFSETQRNKGNFPGRFSGRQFSNSRSEMNVSTLELGDSALYLCASSLTSGSYNEQFFGPGTRLTVL.

This sequence joins TRBV7-2 and TRBJ2-1; the match to TRBD2 covers 12 bases. The CDR3 is 15 amino acids. CDR1 and CDR2 from the germline V gene are SGHTA and FQGNSA. The V and J ends lost 4 bases and 4 bases, in that order; junction bases with no gene match: 2. In nucleotides, the CDR3 is TGTGCCAGCAGCTCTAGCGGGGGGGCATACAATGAGCAGTTCTTC. It yields the protein CASSSSGGAYNEQFF.

The V and J genes are TRBV7-9 and TRBJ2-5, with D possibly TRBD2 on 7 matching bases. The CDR3 spans 14 residues. Trimming left V 5 bases short and J 5 bases short, with 15 bases between. Germline CDR1 and CDR2: SEHNR and FQNEAQ (reference sequence). This CDR3 is CASSGGGREETQYF. In DNA form, the CDR3 reads TGTGCCAGCAGCGGGGGCGGGAGAGAGGAGACCCAGTACTTC.

The chain uses TRBV6-2 or TRBV6-3 and TRBJ2-7, with a weak D call TRBD2 (6 bases). Between the trimmed V and J ends, which lost 2 bases and 7 bases, there was a span of 12 bases. The CDR3 has 13 amino acids. Germline loops: CDR1 MNHEY, CDR2 SVGEGT. CDR3 sequence (DNA): TGTGCCAGCAGTTACCCTCCGGCGGGAGAGCAGTACTTC. Encoded protein: CASSYPPAGEQYF.

This clone was seen a few times. V is TRBV7-2 and J is TRBJ1-2, with 7 bases lining up with TRBD1. The CDR3 spans 16 residues. Germline assignment: CDR1 SGHTA and CDR2 FQGNSA. V was clipped by 5 bases and J by 6 bases; unmatched bases: 15. The CDR3 DNA follows: TGTGCCAGCAGCAGGTTGGGTACCACAGGGGTGGATGGCTACACCTTC. It is translated as CASSRLGTTGVDGYTF.

The V and J genes are TRBV5-1 and TRBJ2-7; TRBD1 matches at 8 bases. Germline V gene data show CDR1 as SGHRS and CDR2 as YFSETQ. The CDR3 spans 16 residues. The V gene end was trimmed by 1 base and the J gene end by 0 bases; junction bases not matched to a gene: 6. CDR3 in amino acids: CASSLLGQASSYEQYF. CDR3 DNA: TGCGCCAGCAGCTTGTTGGGACAGGCAAGCTCCTACGAGCAGTACTTC.

This clone was found once. This chain uses TRBV25-1 with TRBJ1-5; D is unclear. Germline CDR1 is MGHDK and CDR2 is SYGVNS. CDR3 size: 14 residues. V lost 3 bases and J 1 base, leaving 7 bases between the germline ends. The CDR3 DNA is TGTGCCAGCAGTGATCCGGGGAGCAATCAGCCCCAGCATTTT. It is translated as CASSDPGSNQPQHF.

This clone was observed a handful of times. The V call is TRBV13, the J call TRBJ1-4; D is possibly TRBD1 (6 bases). CDR1 is PRHDT and CDR2 is FYEKMQ in the germline V gene (reference sequence). Trimming removed 6 bases from V and 5 bases from J, with 16 bases in between. The CDR3 extends over 15 amino acids. The CDR3 DNA is TGTGCCAGCAGTTCCCTGACGGACAGCAATGAAAAACTGTTTTTT. Translated: CASSSLTDSNEKLFF.

CDR3 coding DNA: TGTGCCAGCAGTCTCCGGGACAGGGAGTTTGGCTACACCTTC. It encodes CASSLRDREFGYTF. The chain has TRBV27 and TRBJ1-2, with 9 positions matching TRBD1. The germline CDR1 and CDR2 sequences are MNHEY and SMNVEV (reference sequence). The CDR3 extends over 14 amino acids. With V trimmed by 5 bases and J by 7 bases, 8 bases remained unmatched.

This sequence joins TRBV2 and TRBJ1-5; the D is unclear. The germline V gene encodes CDR1 SNHLY and CDR2 FYNNEI. CDR3 length equals 18 residues. The germline V and J ends were trimmed by 1 base and 1 base, with 17 bases remaining between them. The CDR3 region has the DNA TGTGCCAGCAGTGAAGTCCCGATGGGAGTGGTGAGCAATCAGCCCCAGCATTTT. This codes for CASSEVPMGVVSNQPQHF.

This clone appeared once. The V gene is TRBV19, the J gene TRBJ1-2; D is possibly TRBD1 (5 bases). Germline CDR1 LNHDA, CDR2 SQIVND (reference sequence). Trimming removed 1 base from V and 1 base from J, with 7 bases in between. The CDR3 has 14 residues. This CDR3 is CASSIVGGNYGYTF. The CDR3 bases are TGTGCCAGTAGTATAGTCGGGGGTAACTATGGCTACACCTTC.

The chain uses TRBV25-1 and TRBJ1-6, with D uncertain. Trimming pared 0 bases from V and 7 bases from J, leaving 10 bases between. The CDR3 totals 15 residues. In germline, CDR1 is MGHDK, CDR2 SYGVNS. The CDR3 bases are TGTGCCAGCAGTGAATATCTCGGGGAAAATTCACCCCTCCACTTT. This translates into CASSEYLGENSPLHF.

This clone showed up just once. The rearrangement joins TRBV13 to TRBJ2-3, with 8 bases that match TRBD2. In germline, CDR1 is PRHDT, CDR2 FYEKMQ (reference sequence). V gave up 2 bases and J gave up 3 bases; unmatched junction bases: 7. The CDR3 totals 16 residues. CDR3 region: CASSLSGGGWTDTQYF. In DNA, the CDR3 is TGTGCCAGCAGCTTAAGTGGCGGGGGGTGGACAGATACGCAGTATTTT.

The rearrangement links TRBV12-5 to TRBJ1-2, with 9 bases that match TRBD1. This CDR3 comprises 17 residues. The V gene end was trimmed by 1 base and the J gene end by 0 bases; junction bases not matched to a gene: 6. Germline lookup yields CDR1 LGHNT and CDR2 FRNRAP. CDR3 loop: CASGLETGGAANYGYTF. CDR3 in DNA: TGTGCTAGTGGTTTGGAAACAGGGGGCGCGGCTAACTATGGCTACACCTTC.

This rearrangement joins TRBV7-8 to TRBJ1-6; D is ambiguous. The V gene's germline CDR1 is SGHVS and CDR2 FQNEAQ. Trimming shortened V by 2 bases and J by 0 bases, and 20 bases separated the two germline ends. This CDR3 has 20 residues. For the CDR3, the DNA is TGTGCCAGCAGCTTACTAGGGAGAACTCTTTCTAGCTCCTATAATTCACCCCTCCACTTT. Protein: CASSLLGRTLSSSYNSPLHF. Using reference TRBV7-8 and TRBJ1-6 for the parts outside the CDR3, the full variable domain is GAGVSQSPRYKVAKRGQDVALRCDPISGHVSLFWYQQALGQGPEFLTYFQNEAQLDKSGLPSDRFFAERPEGSVSTLKIQRTQQEDSAVYLCASSLLGRTLSSSYNSPLHFGNGTRLTVT.

The rearrangement links TRBV7-9 to TRBJ1-5; the match to TRBD1 covers 9 bases. Germline V gene sequence: CDR1 SEHNR, CDR2 FQNEAQ (reference sequence). V was clipped by 1 base and J by 6 bases; unmatched bases: 4. The CDR3 extends over 15 amino acids. In nucleotides, the CDR3 is TGTGCCAGCAGCTTAGAACAGGGGGCCGGTCAGCCCCAGCATTTT. It translates to CASSLEQGAGQPQHF. Filled out from reference TRBV7-9 and TRBJ1-5, the complete variable domain reads DTGVSQNPRHKITKRGQNVTFRCDPISEHNRLYWYRQTLGQGPEFLTYFQNEAQLEKSRLLSDRFSAERPKGSFSTLEIQRTEQGDSAMYLCASSLEQGAGQPQHFGDGTRLSIL.

This sequence joins TRBV7-9 and TRBJ2-1; 8 bases are a match to TRBD2. Germline trimming cut 5 bases from V and 4 bases from J; bases unmatched to any gene: 10. This CDR3 region has 16 residues. Per the germline V gene, CDR1 is SEHNR and CDR2 is FQNEAQ (reference sequence). CDR3 coding DNA: TGTGCCAGCAGCGATACTCGGGCTAGCGGGTACAATGAGCAGTTCTTC. It codes for CASSDTRASGYNEQFF. The full variable domain, its missing parts supplied by reference TRBV7-9 and TRBJ2-1, is DTGVSQNPRHKITKRGQNVTFRCDPISEHNRLYWYRQTLGQGPEFLTYFQNEAQLEKSRLLSDRFSAERPKGSFSTLEIQRTEQGDSAMYLCASSDTRASGYNEQFFGPGTRLTVL.